These 29 T cell receptor beta chains were all obtained from the same sample, sequenced in a study of blood T cell repertoires in COVID-19. The method was immunoSEQ multiplex PCR; TCRdb's version includes in-frame clones alone and lacks a portion of them. The profile shows 150,000 to 200,000 clones, 70% to 90% of them singletons. The sequenced sample was peripheral blood. The source of these receptors is a man in his sixties with active or convalescent COVID-19.

The chain combines TRBV3-1 (or the pseudogene TRBV3-2) with TRBJ2-4, with a tentative D call TRBD1 (6 bases). The V end was cut by 4 bases, the J end by 5 bases, with 9 bases between. Germline-derived CDR1 and CDR2 are LGHDT and YNNKEL (reference sequence). The length of the CDR3 is 13 residues. CDR3 residues: CASSLRTENIQYF. CDR3 nucleotide sequence: TGTGCCAGCAGCCTTCGGACAGAAAACATTCAGTACTTC.

The rearrangement joins TRBV5-1 to TRBJ1-3; tentative D call: TRBD1 (6 bases). Trimming cost V 0 bases and J 8 bases, with 12 bases left between them. Germline CDR1 reads SGHRS; CDR2 reads YFSETQ. There are 14 residues in the CDR3. The CDR3 nucleotides are TGCGCCAGCAGCTTGGCCGGGACACCTGACACCATATATTTT. Translation: CASSLAGTPDTIYF. Full variable domain (outside the CDR3, taken from reference TRBV5-1 and TRBJ1-3): KAGVTQTPRYLIKTRGQQVTLSCSPISGHRSVSWYQQTPGQGLQFLFEYFSETQRNKGNFPGRFSGRQFSNSRSEMNVSTLELGDSALYLCASSLAGTPDTIYFGEGSWLTVV.

Of note for this clone: Mismatch with germline at one junction end may stem from a read error. V gene TRBV10-3 combines with J gene TRBJ1-2; no reliable D call. The germline V gene encodes CDR1 ENHRY and CDR2 SYGVKD. This CDR3 has 14 amino acids. CDR3: CAVRLEGQSGGYTF. CDR3 coding DNA: TGTGCCGTCAGACTTGAGGGCCAATCGGGTGGCTACACCTTC.

This rearrangement joins TRBV7-6 to TRBJ1-3; 8 bases match TRBD1. The CDR3 contains 15 residues. The germline gives CDR1 SGHVS, CDR2 FNYEAQ. Losses at the gene ends were 5 bases for V and 2 bases for J; bases not matched to a gene: 5. The CDR3 DNA reads TGTGCCAGCAGCGCCGGGACAGGCACTGGAAACACCATATATTTT. This sequence encodes CASSAGTGTGNTIYF.

As concerns this clone: Other nucleotide sequences from this sample produce the same CDR3. J is TRBJ1-1 and V is TRBV5-1; D is uncertain. Germline V gene sequence: CDR1 SGHRS, CDR2 YFSETQ. The ends were cut back, 1 base at V and 1 base at J, with 5 bases in the middle. This CDR3 comprises 13 residues. This CDR3 reads CASSLQENTEAFF. The CDR3 DNA is TGCGCCAGCAGCTTGCAGGAGAACACTGAAGCTTTCTTT. Supplemented by reference TRBV5-1 and TRBJ1-1, the full variable domain reads KAGVTQTPRYLIKTRGQQVTLSCSPISGHRSVSWYQQTPGQGLQFLFEYFSETQRNKGNFPGRFSGRQFSNSRSEMNVSTLELGDSALYLCASSLQENTEAFFGQGTRLTVV.

The gene calls are TRBV3-1 (or the pseudogene TRBV3-2) and TRBJ2-3; TRBD2 matches 9 bases. Unmatched junction bases numbered 13, after V lost 8 bases and J lost 7 bases. CDR3 size: 15 residues. Germline V CDR1 and CDR2: LGHDT, YNNKEL (reference sequence). CDR3 nucleotides: TGTGCCAGCGTACCGGGCGGGGGGGCTAGGAATACGCAGTATTTT. Residues: CASVPGGGARNTQYF.

The CDR3 protein is CASSGGGAGYEQFF. CDR3 bases: TGCGCCAGCAGTGGCGGGGGGGCCGGGTATGAGCAGTTCTTC. The V and J genes are TRBV10-2 and TRBJ2-1; TRBD2 matches 9 bases. Trimming removed 4 bases from V and 8 bases from J; junction bases left unmatched: 6. This CDR3 is built from 14 residues. CDR1 is WSHSY and CDR2 is SAAADI in the germline V gene.

The V call is TRBV11-2, the J call TRBJ2-7; D gene ambiguous. CDR3 length: 15 amino acids. Trimming removed 0 bases from V and 2 bases from J, with 11 bases in between. Germline V gene lookup returns CDR1 SGHAT and CDR2 FQNNGV. The CDR3 nucleotides are TGTGCCAGCAGCTTAGAGCCAGGATTAACCTACGAGCAGTACTTC. It translates to CASSLEPGLTYEQYF.

V and J are TRBV10-1 and TRBJ2-3; 8 positions agree with TRBD1. The CDR3 sequence is 14 residues long. Germline CDR1 is WNHNN and CDR2 is SYGVQD (reference sequence). V was clipped by 4 bases and J by 4 bases; unmatched bases: 4. CDR3 region: CASSASGGADTQYF. The CDR3 nucleotides are TGCGCCAGCAGTGCGTCAGGGGGCGCAGATACGCAGTATTTT.

This chain joins TRBV27 and TRBJ1-6, with TRBD1 matching 8 bases. Germline V gene lookup returns CDR1 MNHEY and CDR2 SMNVEV (reference sequence). The CDR3 consists of 15 residues. Trimming cost V 4 bases and J 9 bases; bases outside gene matches: 8. The CDR3 protein is CASSSPDRVGSPLHF. The CDR3 DNA is TGTGCCAGCAGTTCCCCGGACAGGGTCGGTTCACCCCTCCACTTT.

J is TRBJ1-1 and V is TRBV2; D uncertain. The CDR3 loop spans 14 amino acids. Germline V gene lookup returns CDR1 SNHLY and CDR2 FYNNEI. Trimming shortened V by 6 bases and J by 4 bases, and 15 bases separated the two germline ends. The CDR3 protein is CASSFIVSGTEAFF. The CDR3 DNA sequence: TGTGCCAGCAGCTTTATAGTTAGTGGCACTGAAGCTTTCTTT. Full variable domain (missing parts from reference TRBV2 and TRBJ1-1): EPEVTQTPSHQVTQMGQEVILRCVPISNHLYFYWYRQILGQKVEFLVSFYNNEISEKSEIFDDQFSVERPDGSNFTLKIRSTKLEDSAMYFCASSFIVSGTEAFFGQGTRLTVV.

The chain joins TRBV27 to TRBJ1-4; D uncertain. V lost 4 bases, J lost 5 bases, and 14 bases lay in between. Looked up from germline, CDR1 is MNHEY and CDR2 is SMNVEV (reference sequence). The CDR3 loop spans 15 amino acids. The CDR3 loop reads CASSSRHSANEKLFF. The DNA of the CDR3 is TGTGCCAGCAGTTCCAGACATTCTGCAAATGAAAAACTGTTTTTT. The full variable domain, with the rest looked up from reference TRBV27 and TRBJ1-4, is EAQVTQNPRYLITVTGKKLTVTCSQNMNHEYMSWYRQDPGLGLRQIYYSMNVEVTDKGDVPEGYKVSRKEKRNFPLILESPSPNQTSLYFCASSSRHSANEKLFFGSGTQLSVL.

The chain links TRBV3-1 (or the pseudogene TRBV3-2) to TRBJ2-2; D gene uncertain. Between the trimmed V and J ends, which lost 6 bases and 8 bases, there was a span of 13 bases. CDR1 LGHDT and CDR2 YNNKEL come from the germline V gene (reference sequence). The CDR3 has 13 residues. CDR3 in DNA: TGTGCCAGCAGTCCCTCAGTAAATGGGGAGCTGTTTTTT. Its protein is CASSPSVNGELFF.

The rearrangement joins TRBV10-3 to TRBJ2-2; 12 bases align to TRBD1. Unmatched junction bases numbered 3, after V lost 3 bases and J lost 4 bases. CDR1 is ENHRY and CDR2 is SYGVKD in the germline V gene. This CDR3 contains 16 residues. The CDR3 region has the DNA TGTGCCATCAGTGAAGGGACAGGGGGCAGCACCGGGGAGCTGTTTTTT. It specifies CAISEGTGGSTGELFF.

J is TRBJ2-2 and V is TRBV7-2, with TRBD2 identical over 8 bases. The CDR3 loop spans 18 amino acids. The V gene's germline CDR1 is SGHTA and CDR2 FQGNSA. V lost 4 bases and J lost 3; bases outside the gene matches: 13. DNA of the CDR3: TGTGCCAGCAGCTCACCCCGTACACGGGGGGGGTACACCGGGGAGCTGTTTTTT. This codes for CASSSPRTRGGYTGELFF. The full variable domain, completed using reference TRBV7-2 and TRBJ2-2, is GAGVSQSPSNKVTEKGKDVELRCDPISGHTALYWYRQSLGQGLEFLIYFQGNSAPDKSGLPSDRFSAERTGGSVSTLTIQRTQQEDSAVYLCASSSPRTRGGYTGELFFGEGSRLTVL.

The chain recombines TRBV6-6 with TRBJ2-3; the D is unclear. The V gene lost 6 bases and the J gene lost 5 bases, with 9 bases spanning the gap. CDR1 MNHNY and CDR2 SVGAGI come from the germline V gene (reference sequence). The CDR3 loop spans 12 amino acids. The CDR3 region is CASSDTRDTQYF. CDR3 nucleotides: TGTGCCAGCAGCGATACGAGAGATACGCAGTATTTT.

This clone appeared once. This chain links TRBV6-2 or TRBV6-3 with TRBJ2-1; 10 bases align to TRBD1. V was clipped by 2 bases and J by 8 bases; unmatched bases: 9. The CDR3 runs to 16 residues. The germline CDR1 and CDR2 sequences are MNHEY and SVGEGT. As DNA, the CDR3 is TGTGCCAGCAGTTACGGTCCTGGACAGGGGGTTCATGAGCAGTTCTTC. Residues: CASSYGPGQGVHEQFF.

This sequence joins TRBV2 and TRBJ2-1; TRBD2 matches 10 bases. J gave up 5 bases and V 6 bases, and 4 bases lay outside the gene matches. Germline CDR1 is SNHLY and CDR2 is FYNNEI. This CDR3 spans 14 amino acids. The CDR3 DNA is TGTGCCAGCAGAGGGACTAGCGTAAACAATGAGCAGTTCTTC. This gives the protein CASRGTSVNNEQFF.

V and J are TRBV10-2 and TRBJ1-2; 11 bases line up with TRBD1. CDR1 and CDR2 from the germline V gene are WSHSY and SAAADI. The CDR3 is made up of 15 amino acids. V was pared by 6 bases and J by 5 bases, with 8 bases of the junction left unmatched. The CDR3 is CASSEDRGLGYGYTF. CDR3 DNA sequence: TGCGCCAGCAGCGAGGACAGGGGGCTTGGGTATGGCTACACCTTC.

The rearrangement uses TRBV5-6 and TRBJ1-2; D not certain. Per germline, CDR1 SGHDT and CDR2 YYEEEE. The CDR3 is 12 residues long. V lost 2 bases and J lost 6, with 8 bases in between. Here the CDR3 DNA reads TGTGCCAGCAGCTTCGGGGAGGATGGCTACACCTTC. Its translation: CASSFGEDGYTF.

This sequence joins TRBV7-2 and TRBJ2-3; 8 nucleotides match TRBD1. J lost 4 bases, V lost 4 bases, and 4 bases had no gene match. This CDR3 comprises 14 residues. The germline CDR1 and CDR2 sequences are SGHTA and FQGNSA. In DNA form, the CDR3 reads TGTGCCAGCAGCTCGAGGACAGGGCCAGATACGCAGTATTTT. Amino acid sequence: CASSSRTGPDTQYF. The full variable domain, completed using reference TRBV7-2 and TRBJ2-3, is GAGVSQSPSNKVTEKGKDVELRCDPISGHTALYWYRQSLGQGLEFLIYFQGNSAPDKSGLPSDRFSAERTGGSVSTLTIQRTQQEDSAVYLCASSSRTGPDTQYFGPGTRLTVL.

The J gene is TRBJ1-2, the V gene TRBV7-2, with a weak D call TRBD1 (6 bases). This CDR3 is 13 amino acids long. The V end lost 4 bases, the J end lost 4 bases, and 10 bases lay between the germline ends. Germline CDR1 is SGHTA and CDR2 is FQGNSA. In DNA form, the CDR3 reads TGTGCCAGCAGCTCGAGGGACACCTATGGCTACACCTTC. This encodes CASSSRDTYGYTF.

In nucleotides, the CDR3 is TGTGCCAGCAGCTTAGTTCAGGGGGACTACCAAGAGACCCAGTACTTC. Its translation is CASSLVQGDYQETQYF. The V and J genes are TRBV7-6 and TRBJ2-5; possibly TRBD1 for D (7 bases). Per germline, CDR1 SGHVS and CDR2 FNYEAQ. CDR3 length: 16 residues. The V and J ends lost 1 base and 0 bases respectively, with 12 bases between them. Drawing the rest from reference TRBV7-6 and TRBJ2-5, the complete variable domain is GAGVSQSPRYKVTKRGQDVALRCDPISGHVSLYWYRQALGQGPEFLTYFNYEAQQDKSGLPNDRFSAERPEGSISTLTIQRTEQRDSAMYRCASSLVQGDYQETQYFGPGTRLLVL.

This chain connects TRBV19 to TRBJ1-2, with TRBD1 matching over 10 bases. This CDR3 is 13 amino acids long. V lost 10 bases to trimming and J lost 4 bases; unmatched junction nucleotides: 6. Germline CDR1 reads LNHDA; CDR2 reads SQIVND (reference sequence). CDR3 sequence: CATRTGGPYGYTF. The CDR3 region has the DNA TGTGCCACTCGGACAGGGGGACCCTATGGCTACACCTTC.

CDR3 coding DNA: TGTGCCAGCAGTTTACCTCTAGCTGGAAACACCATATATTTT. This encodes CASSLPLAGNTIYF. The gene calls are TRBV6-5 and TRBJ1-3; no clear D. The CDR3 contains 14 residues. V was trimmed by 4 bases and J by 2 bases, leaving 9 bases between them. Germline CDR1 reads MNHEY; CDR2 reads SVGAGI.

This clone appeared a few times. The rearrangement uses TRBV5-1 and TRBJ1-6; D ambiguous. The CDR3 loop spans 17 amino acids. CDR1 and CDR2 (germline): SGHRS, YFSETQ. The V end lost 0 bases, the J end lost 0 bases, and 10 bases lay between the germline ends. The CDR3 nucleotides read TGCGCCAGCAGCTTGGGTGGGAGAAGCTCCTATAATTCACCCCTCCACTTT. This sequence encodes CASSLGGRSSYNSPLHF.

The J gene is TRBJ2-3, the V gene TRBV5-1; 8 bases line up with TRBD2. The CDR3 has 14 amino acids. After removal of 3 bases from V and 5 bases from J, the junction contained 5 bases not matched to a gene. The germline V gene has CDR1 SGHRS and CDR2 YFSETQ. CDR3 DNA sequence: TGCGCCAGCAGCTCAGGCGGGGGGATAGATACGCAGTATTTT. Protein sequence: CASSSGGGIDTQYF.

The J gene is TRBJ1-3, the V gene TRBV18; D may be TRBD1 (5 bases). Trimming left V 6 bases short and J 4 bases short, with 13 bases between. The length of the CDR3 is 14 residues. Per germline, CDR1 KGHSH and CDR2 LQKENI. In DNA form, the CDR3 reads TGTGCCAGCTCGGAGCAGGGAGGAGGAAACACCATATATTTT. This sequence encodes CASSEQGGGNTIYF.

This clone appeared once. The chain links TRBV5-5 to TRBJ2-1; perhaps TRBD1 as D (6 bases). Trimming shortened V by 0 bases and J by 0 bases, and 10 bases separated the two germline ends. This CDR3 has 16 residues. The V gene's germline CDR1 is SGHKS and CDR2 YYEKEE (reference sequence). The DNA of the CDR3 is TGTGCCAGCAGCTTGGAGAGGGGGAGCTCCTACAATGAGCAGTTCTTC. Residues: CASSLERGSSYNEQFF. The full variable domain, completed using reference TRBV5-5 and TRBJ2-1, is DAGVTQSPTHLIKTRGQQVTLRCSPISGHKSVSWYQQVLGQGPQFIFQYYEKEERGRGNFPDRFSARQFPNYSSELNVNALLLGDSALYLCASSLERGSSYNEQFFGPGTRLTVL.